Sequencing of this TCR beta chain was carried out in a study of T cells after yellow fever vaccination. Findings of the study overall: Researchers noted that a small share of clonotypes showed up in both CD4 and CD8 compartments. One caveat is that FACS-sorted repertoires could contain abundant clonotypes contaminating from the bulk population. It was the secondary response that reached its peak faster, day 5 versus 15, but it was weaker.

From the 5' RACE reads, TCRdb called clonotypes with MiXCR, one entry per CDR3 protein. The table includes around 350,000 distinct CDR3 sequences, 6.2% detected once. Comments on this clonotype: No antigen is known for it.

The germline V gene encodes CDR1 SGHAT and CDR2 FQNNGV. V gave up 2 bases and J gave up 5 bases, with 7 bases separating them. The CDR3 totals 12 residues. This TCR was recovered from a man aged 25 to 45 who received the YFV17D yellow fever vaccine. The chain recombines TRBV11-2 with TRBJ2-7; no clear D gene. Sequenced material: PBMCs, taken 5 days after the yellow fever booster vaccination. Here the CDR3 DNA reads TGTGCCAGCAGCTTAAAGGAAAACGAGCAGTACTTC. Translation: CASSLKENEQYF.